Listed below are T cell receptor beta chains from one sample, sequenced in a study of immune cell composition in non-small cell lung cancer. Sequenced by immunoSEQ multiplex PCR; TCRdb stores in-frame clones only, minus some. Of roughly 5,000 clones listed, 60% to 85% were seen once; the top ten hold 22%. The sample taken for sequencing was lung tumor tissue. These TCRs come from a human donor with non-small cell lung cancer. CDR3s include the opening cysteine and the closing phenylalanine or tryptophan. Each record gives: CDR3 DNA, CDR3 protein, clone size, D gene, V gene, J gene. D genes are given only for firm matches. Size values are once, few and many counts, or a class for expanded clones, and some rows have none.

CDR3nt: TGCGCCAGTCAACAGGGGGCGGACACTGAAGCTTTCTTT
CDR3aa: CASQQGADTEAFF
abundance: once
d_gene: TRBD1
v_gene: TRBV5-1
j_gene: TRBJ1-1

CDR3nt: TGTGCCAGCAGCTTAGGGACAGGGGGCTCCTATAATTCACCCCTCCACTTT
CDR3aa: CASSLGTGGSYNSPLHF
abundance: -
d_gene: TRBD1
v_gene: TRBV7-6
j_gene: TRBJ1-6

CDR3nt: TGCGCCAGCAGTGACCGACAGTTCTATGGCTACACCTTC
CDR3aa: CASSDRQFYGYTF
abundance: -
d_gene: -
v_gene: TRBV10-2
j_gene: TRBJ1-2

CDR3nt: TGTGCCAGCTCCCCCCAGGTAACTGGGGCCAACGTCCTGACTTTC
CDR3aa: CASSPQVTGANVLTF
abundance: few
d_gene: -
v_gene: TRBV18
j_gene: TRBJ2-6

CDR3nt: TGTGCCAGCAAGGGAGAAGATAGTGGCTACACCTTC
CDR3aa: CASKGEDSGYTF
abundance: -
d_gene: -
v_gene: TRBV27
j_gene: TRBJ1-2

CDR3nt: TGTGCCAGCAGTACGGGGGGGCGAGAGACCCAGTACTTC
CDR3aa: CASSTGGRETQYF
abundance: -
d_gene: TRBD2
v_gene: TRBV6-5
j_gene: TRBJ2-5

CDR3nt: TGTGCCAGCAGCCAGACTAGCGGGGGGGCCGGGGAGCTGTTTTTT
CDR3aa: CASSQTSGGAGELFF
abundance: -
d_gene: TRBD2
v_gene: TRBV5-4
j_gene: TRBJ2-2

CDR3nt: TGTGCCAGTAGTACCGGACAGGCCGACTCCTACGAGCAGTACTTC
CDR3aa: CASSTGQADSYEQYF
abundance: few
d_gene: TRBD1
v_gene: TRBV19
j_gene: TRBJ2-7

CDR3nt: TGTGCCAGCAGCTTGGGCAGGGGTTATGGCTACACCTTC
CDR3aa: CASSLGRGYGYTF
abundance: -
d_gene: -
v_gene: TRBV5-6
j_gene: TRBJ1-2

CDR3nt: TGTGCCAGCCGGACTAGCGGAACCACCGGGGAGCTGTTTTTT
CDR3aa: CASRTSGTTGELFF
abundance: -
d_gene: TRBD2
v_gene: TRBV2
j_gene: TRBJ2-2

CDR3nt: TGTGCCAGCAGCCCTCACAACTACGAGCAGTACTTC
CDR3aa: CASSPHNYEQYF
abundance: few
d_gene: -
v_gene: TRBV14
j_gene: TRBJ2-7

CDR3nt: TGCGCCAGCAGCCAAGACTCGGAGGGCTACACCTTC
CDR3aa: CASSQDSEGYTF
abundance: -
d_gene: -
v_gene: TRBV5-1
j_gene: TRBJ1-2

CDR3nt: TGTGCCAGCGTTCAAGGGGTGAGGGGCTACACCTTC
CDR3aa: CASVQGVRGYTF
abundance: -
d_gene: -
v_gene: TRBV28
j_gene: TRBJ1-2

CDR3nt: TGTGCCAGCAGCTTAAACGGGGAGGGTGACGAAGCTTTCTTT
CDR3aa: CASSLNGEGDEAFF
abundance: -
d_gene: -
v_gene: TRBV7-9
j_gene: TRBJ1-1

CDR3nt: TGTGCCAGCAGCTTAGACAGGGGGGAGACCCAGTACTTC
CDR3aa: CASSLDRGETQYF
abundance: -
d_gene: TRBD1
v_gene: TRBV7-8
j_gene: TRBJ2-5

CDR3nt: TGTGCCAGTAGTCTCCGGGACAGCGTCTATAGCAATCAGCCCCAGCATTTT
CDR3aa: CASSLRDSVYSNQPQHF
abundance: -
d_gene: TRBD1
v_gene: TRBV19
j_gene: TRBJ1-5

CDR3nt: TGTGCCAGCTCTCGACCTCAGGGGGAGCAGTACTTC
CDR3aa: CASSRPQGEQYF
abundance: -
d_gene: -
v_gene: TRBV18
j_gene: TRBJ2-7

CDR3nt: TGTGCCAGTAGTATTCTTCCCGACAGCACCTACGAGCAGTACTTC
CDR3aa: CASSILPDSTYEQYF
abundance: -
d_gene: -
v_gene: TRBV19
j_gene: TRBJ2-7

CDR3nt: TGTGCCAGCTCACCAGGACAGGCAGGTGACTATGGCTACACCTTC
CDR3aa: CASSPGQAGDYGYTF
abundance: once
d_gene: TRBD1
v_gene: TRBV18
j_gene: TRBJ1-2

CDR3nt: TGCAGCGTGAGAGGGGGCCTTGGTTCACCCCTCCACTTT
CDR3aa: CSVRGGLGSPLHF
abundance: -
d_gene: TRBD1
v_gene: TRBV29-1
j_gene: TRBJ1-6

CDR3nt: TGTGCCAGCAGTACCGGGACAGGGCCCGGTGGGGCCAACGTCCTGACTTTC
CDR3aa: CASSTGTGPGGANVLTF
abundance: few
d_gene: TRBD1
v_gene: TRBV2
j_gene: TRBJ2-6

CDR3nt: TGTGCCAGCAGTGAGTCGAGCTCCTACAATGAGCAGTTCTTC
CDR3aa: CASSESSSYNEQFF
abundance: -
d_gene: -
v_gene: TRBV2
j_gene: TRBJ2-1

CDR3nt: TGTGCCAGCAGCGCCGCAGGGACAGGGGTTCGCGAGCAGTACTTC
CDR3aa: CASSAAGTGVREQYF
abundance: -
d_gene: TRBD1
v_gene: TRBV9
j_gene: TRBJ2-7

CDR3nt: TGTGCCAGTAGTCGGGGTCATACGCAGTATTTT
CDR3aa: CASSRGHTQYF
abundance: few
d_gene: -
v_gene: TRBV19
j_gene: TRBJ2-3

CDR3nt: TGTGCCAGCAGCTTGGGGGCCAGGGGCCACGAGCAGTACTTC
CDR3aa: CASSLGARGHEQYF
abundance: -
d_gene: -
v_gene: TRBV5-6
j_gene: TRBJ2-7

CDR3nt: TGTGCCAGCACCCGCGGGACAGGGGGGACCGATAATTCACCCCTCCACTTT
CDR3aa: CASTRGTGGTDNSPLHF
abundance: once
d_gene: TRBD1
v_gene: TRBV27
j_gene: TRBJ1-6

CDR3nt: TGTGCCATCAGTGAGTCGACAGACTCAGATACGCAGTATTTT
CDR3aa: CAISESTDSDTQYF
abundance: few
d_gene: -
v_gene: TRBV10-3
j_gene: TRBJ2-3

CDR3nt: TGCGCCAGCAGCCAAGGCCCGGGACTGCTAGTCACAGATACGCAGTATTTT
CDR3aa: CASSQGPGLLVTDTQYF
abundance: -
d_gene: -
v_gene: TRBV4-3
j_gene: TRBJ2-3

CDR3nt: TGCGCCAGCAGCACTACTAGCGGGGACACAGATACGCAGTATTTT
CDR3aa: CASSTTSGDTDTQYF
abundance: -
d_gene: TRBD2
v_gene: TRBV5-1
j_gene: TRBJ2-3

CDR3nt: TGTGCCAGCAGTCCCCCGGGTGGTGAGGGCTACACCTTC
CDR3aa: CASSPPGGEGYTF
abundance: once
d_gene: -
v_gene: TRBV6-1
j_gene: TRBJ1-2

CDR3nt: TGTGCCAGCAGCTTAGGACAGAACAATGAGCAGTTCTTC
CDR3aa: CASSLGQNNEQFF
abundance: -
d_gene: -
v_gene: TRBV7-9
j_gene: TRBJ2-1

CDR3nt: TGTGCCAGCAGCTTCGGTATGGATACGCAGTATTTT
CDR3aa: CASSFGMDTQYF
abundance: -
d_gene: -
v_gene: TRBV7-9
j_gene: TRBJ2-3

CDR3nt: TGTGCCAGCAGCTTAGAAGAGGGTTCTGCAGCTTTCTTT
CDR3aa: CASSLEEGSAAFF
abundance: -
d_gene: -
v_gene: TRBV7-7
j_gene: TRBJ1-1

CDR3nt: TGCGCCAGCAGCCTAACAGATCAAGGAATTGAAAAACTGTTTTTT
CDR3aa: CASSLTDQGIEKLFF
abundance: -
d_gene: -
v_gene: TRBV5-1
j_gene: TRBJ1-4

CDR3nt: TGTGCCAGCTCCCCGGGACAGGGGACCACCGGGGAGCTGTTTTTT
CDR3aa: CASSPGQGTTGELFF
abundance: -
d_gene: TRBD1
v_gene: TRBV28
j_gene: TRBJ2-2

CDR3nt: TGTGCCACCAGCGGTCAAGGGGGGGCTTTGGGCTACACCTTC
CDR3aa: CATSGQGGALGYTF
abundance: -
d_gene: -
v_gene: TRBV6-6
j_gene: TRBJ1-2

CDR3nt: TGTGCCAGCAGTCGGCCGGGACAGGGGGCCTACGAGCAGTACTTC
CDR3aa: CASSRPGQGAYEQYF
abundance: -
d_gene: TRBD1
v_gene: TRBV7-9
j_gene: TRBJ2-7

CDR3nt: TGCGCCAGCAGCGCCAATTTAGAAATGATCGGTGAGGGCTACACCTTC
CDR3aa: CASSANLEMIGEGYTF
abundance: -
d_gene: -
v_gene: TRBV4-1
j_gene: TRBJ1-2

CDR3nt: TGTGCCTGGAGGGCCCAAGCGTGGGGCTACACCTTC
CDR3aa: CAWRAQAWGYTF
abundance: -
d_gene: -
v_gene: TRBV30
j_gene: TRBJ1-2

CDR3nt: TGTGCCAGCAGACCGACGGGGACAACTAATGAAAAACTGTTTTTT
CDR3aa: CASRPTGTTNEKLFF
abundance: -
d_gene: -
v_gene: TRBV11-2
j_gene: TRBJ1-4

CDR3nt: TGTGCCAGCAGCTTGCGTCCCGGGGGGGGAGAGCAGTACTTC
CDR3aa: CASSLRPGGGEQYF
abundance: -
d_gene: TRBD2
v_gene: TRBV5-5
j_gene: TRBJ2-7

CDR3nt: TGTGCCAGCAGCCTATACAGGGAAGACACCGGGGAGCTGTTTTTT
CDR3aa: CASSLYREDTGELFF
abundance: -
d_gene: -
v_gene: TRBV7-9
j_gene: TRBJ2-2

CDR3nt: TGTGCCAGCAGCTGGCAGGCTCCGAACACTGAAGCTTTCTTT
CDR3aa: CASSWQAPNTEAFF
abundance: -
d_gene: -
v_gene: TRBV7-9
j_gene: TRBJ1-1

CDR3nt: TGTGCCAGCAGCTTAAACAGAGGAGGATATCCGGCGGGGGGGAACGAGCAGTACTTC
CDR3aa: CASSLNRGGYPAGGNEQYF
abundance: -
d_gene: TRBD2
v_gene: TRBV7-6
j_gene: TRBJ2-7

CDR3nt: TGTGCCTGGATTCCCATCGTCGGGAGATCACCCCTCCACTTT
CDR3aa: CAWIPIVGRSPLHF
abundance: -
d_gene: -
v_gene: TRBV30
j_gene: TRBJ1-6

CDR3nt: TGCGCCAGCAGCCAAACTACAGGGGATGTAGAAAAACTGTTTTTT
CDR3aa: CASSQTTGDVEKLFF
abundance: -
d_gene: TRBD1
v_gene: TRBV4-1
j_gene: TRBJ1-4

CDR3nt: TGTGCCAGTAAGGGGACAGACGGCTACACCTTC
CDR3aa: CASKGTDGYTF
abundance: -
d_gene: TRBD1
v_gene: TRBV19
j_gene: TRBJ1-2

CDR3nt: TGCAGTGCTAACGGAGGGGTTACGCAGTATTTT
CDR3aa: CSANGGVTQYF
abundance: -
d_gene: -
v_gene: TRBV20-1
j_gene: TRBJ2-3

CDR3nt: TGTGCCAGCAGCTCCGGAGGGAAAGGATCCTATCAGCCCCAGCATTTT
CDR3aa: CASSSGGKGSYQPQHF
abundance: few
d_gene: -
v_gene: TRBV7-2
j_gene: TRBJ1-5

CDR3nt: TGTGCCAGCAGTTCTCAGGTGACACTCGCCTACGAGCAGTACTTC
CDR3aa: CASSSQVTLAYEQYF
abundance: -
d_gene: -
v_gene: TRBV27
j_gene: TRBJ2-7

CDR3nt: TGTGCCAGCAGTGGACGGGCCGGGGAGCTGTTTTTT
CDR3aa: CASSGRAGELFF
abundance: once
d_gene: -
v_gene: TRBV6-4
j_gene: TRBJ2-2

CDR3nt: TGCGCCAGCAGCCCCGGGACAGGGACCGCTGGAAACACCATATATTTT
CDR3aa: CASSPGTGTAGNTIYF
abundance: -
d_gene: TRBD1
v_gene: TRBV5-1
j_gene: TRBJ1-3

CDR3nt: TGCAGCGTTGAAGCCCGAAGCTCGACTTACGAGCAGTACTTC
CDR3aa: CSVEARSSTYEQYF
abundance: few
d_gene: -
v_gene: TRBV29-1
j_gene: TRBJ2-7

CDR3nt: TGTGCCAGCAGTTTCGTTTTTGCAGGACAGGGACGTGAGCAGTTCTTC
CDR3aa: CASSFVFAGQGREQFF
abundance: -
d_gene: TRBD1
v_gene: TRBV7-9
j_gene: TRBJ2-1

CDR3nt: TGTGCCAGCAGCTTAGAAATACAGGGAGGGAAAGGCTACACCTTC
CDR3aa: CASSLEIQGGKGYTF
abundance: -
d_gene: -
v_gene: TRBV11-2
j_gene: TRBJ1-2

CDR3nt: TGCGCCAGCAGCTTGACGGCAGGGGTGGGGGAGACCCAGTACTTC
CDR3aa: CASSLTAGVGETQYF
abundance: few
d_gene: -
v_gene: TRBV5-1
j_gene: TRBJ2-5

CDR3nt: TGTGCCAGCAGCACCCCCCGGGACAGGGGTTTGGGTACTGAAGCTTTCTTT
CDR3aa: CASSTPRDRGLGTEAFF
abundance: few
d_gene: TRBD1
v_gene: TRBV13
j_gene: TRBJ1-1

CDR3nt: TGTGCCACCAGCCCCACGGTTTCAGGAAACACCATATATTTT
CDR3aa: CATSPTVSGNTIYF
abundance: -
d_gene: -
v_gene: TRBV15
j_gene: TRBJ1-3

CDR3nt: TGTGCCAGCAGAGACAGGGGGCGCGGGAGCACCGGGGAGCTGTTTTTT
CDR3aa: CASRDRGRGSTGELFF
abundance: -
d_gene: TRBD1
v_gene: TRBV28
j_gene: TRBJ2-2

CDR3nt: TGTGCCAGCAGCTTTGGGGGGATGCAAGAGACCCAGTACTTC
CDR3aa: CASSFGGMQETQYF
abundance: -
d_gene: -
v_gene: TRBV7-2
j_gene: TRBJ2-5